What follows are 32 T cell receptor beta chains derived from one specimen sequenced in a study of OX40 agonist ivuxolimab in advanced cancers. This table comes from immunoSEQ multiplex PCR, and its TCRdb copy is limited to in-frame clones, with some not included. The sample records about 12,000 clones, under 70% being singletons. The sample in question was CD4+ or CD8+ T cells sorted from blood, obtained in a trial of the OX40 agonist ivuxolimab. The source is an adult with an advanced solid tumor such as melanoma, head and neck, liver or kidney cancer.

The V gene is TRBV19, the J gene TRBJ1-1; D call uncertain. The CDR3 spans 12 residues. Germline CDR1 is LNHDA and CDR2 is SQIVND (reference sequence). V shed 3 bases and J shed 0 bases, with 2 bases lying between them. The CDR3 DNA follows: TGTGCCAGTAGTATGTTGAACACTGAAGCTTTCTTT. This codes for CASSMLNTEAFF.

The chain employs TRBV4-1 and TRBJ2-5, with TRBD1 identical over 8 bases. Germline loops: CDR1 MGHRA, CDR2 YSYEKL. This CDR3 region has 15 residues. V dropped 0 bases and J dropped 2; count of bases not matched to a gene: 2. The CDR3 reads CASSQEGQEQETQYF. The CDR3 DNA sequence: TGCGCCAGCAGCCAAGAGGGACAGGAACAAGAGACCCAGTACTTC.

CDR3 sequence reads: CATSRDGELSTDTQYF. In DNA, the CDR3 is TGTGCCACCAGCAGAGATGGGGAGCTCAGCACAGATACGCAGTATTTT. This sequence joins TRBV15 and TRBJ2-3, with D possibly matching TRBD2 (5 bases). The CDR3 covers 16 residues. V lost 0 bases and J lost 0, with 10 bases in between. Germline V gives CDR1 LNHNV, CDR2 YYDKDF (reference sequence).

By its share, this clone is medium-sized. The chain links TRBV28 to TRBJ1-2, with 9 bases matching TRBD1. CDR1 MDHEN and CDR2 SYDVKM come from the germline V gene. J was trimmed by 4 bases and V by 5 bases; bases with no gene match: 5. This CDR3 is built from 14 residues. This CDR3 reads CASSDGTGFYGYTF. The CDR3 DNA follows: TGTGCCAGCAGTGACGGGACAGGGTTCTATGGCTACACCTTC.

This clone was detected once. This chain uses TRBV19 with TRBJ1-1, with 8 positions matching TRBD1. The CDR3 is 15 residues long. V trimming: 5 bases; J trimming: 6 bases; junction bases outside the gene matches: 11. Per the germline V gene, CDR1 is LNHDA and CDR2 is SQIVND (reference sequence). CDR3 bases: TGTGCCAGTAGTCTTGGGGCAGGGGGCATGTCTGAAGCTTTCTTT. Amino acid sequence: CASSLGAGGMSEAFF.

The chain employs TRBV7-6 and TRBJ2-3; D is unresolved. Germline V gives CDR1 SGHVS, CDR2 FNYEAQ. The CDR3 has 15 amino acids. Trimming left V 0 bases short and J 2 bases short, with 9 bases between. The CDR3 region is CASSLAWGFTDTQYF. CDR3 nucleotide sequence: TGTGCCAGCAGCTTAGCGTGGGGATTCACAGATACGCAGTATTTT.

The CDR3: CASSNRDSYEQYF. Written as DNA, the CDR3 is TGTGCCAGCAGCAACCGGGACAGCTACGAGCAGTACTTC. The V call is TRBV9, the J call TRBJ2-7; 7 nucleotides align to TRBD1. With V trimmed by 4 bases and J by 3 bases, 4 bases remained unmatched. The germline gives CDR1 SGDLS, CDR2 YYNGEE. There are 13 residues in the CDR3. Combining the CDR3 with reference TRBV9 and TRBJ2-7 gives the whole variable domain DSGVTQTPKHLITATGQRVTLRCSPRSGDLSVYWYQQSLDQGLQFLIQYYNGEERAKGNILERFSAQQFPDLHSELNLSSLELGDSALYFCASSNRDSYEQYFGPGTRLTVT.

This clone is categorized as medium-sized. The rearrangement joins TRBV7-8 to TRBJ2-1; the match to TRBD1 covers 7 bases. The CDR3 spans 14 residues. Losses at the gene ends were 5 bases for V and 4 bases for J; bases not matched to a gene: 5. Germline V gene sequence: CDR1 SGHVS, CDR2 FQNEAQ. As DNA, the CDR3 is TGTGCCAGCAGCGTAGGGACAGCTTACAATGAGCAGTTCTTC. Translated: CASSVGTAYNEQFF.

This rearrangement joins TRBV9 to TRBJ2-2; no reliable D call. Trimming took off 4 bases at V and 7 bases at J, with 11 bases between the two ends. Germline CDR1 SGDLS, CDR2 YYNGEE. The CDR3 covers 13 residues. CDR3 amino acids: CASSSHLGGELFF. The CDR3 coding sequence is TGTGCCAGCAGCTCCCATTTGGGCGGGGAGCTGTTTTTT.

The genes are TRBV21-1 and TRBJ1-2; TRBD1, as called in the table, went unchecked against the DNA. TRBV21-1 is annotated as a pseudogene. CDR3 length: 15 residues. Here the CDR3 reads CASSAEQGAGVGYTF. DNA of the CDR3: TGTGCCAGCAGCGCCGAACAGGGGGCGGGAGTCGGCTACACCTTC.

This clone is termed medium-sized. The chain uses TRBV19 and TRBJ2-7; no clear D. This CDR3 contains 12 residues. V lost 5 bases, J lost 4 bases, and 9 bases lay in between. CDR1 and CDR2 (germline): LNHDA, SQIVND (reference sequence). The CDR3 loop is CASSLGSYEQYF. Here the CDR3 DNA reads TGTGCCAGTAGTTTGGGGTCGTACGAGCAGTACTTC.

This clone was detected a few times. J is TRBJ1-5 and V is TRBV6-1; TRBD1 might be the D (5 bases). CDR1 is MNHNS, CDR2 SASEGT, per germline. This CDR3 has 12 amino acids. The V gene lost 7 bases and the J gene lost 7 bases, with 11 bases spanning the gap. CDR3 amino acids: CASTEGRQPQHF. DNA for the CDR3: TGTGCCAGCACGGAGGGGAGGCAGCCCCAGCATTTT.

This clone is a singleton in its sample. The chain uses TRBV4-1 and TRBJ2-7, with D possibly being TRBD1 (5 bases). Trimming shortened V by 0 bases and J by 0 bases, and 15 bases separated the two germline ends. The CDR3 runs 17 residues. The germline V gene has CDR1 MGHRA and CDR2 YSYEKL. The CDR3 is CASSQDRGQPSSYEQYF. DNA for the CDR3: TGCGCCAGCAGCCAAGATAGGGGTCAGCCATCCTCCTACGAGCAGTACTTC.

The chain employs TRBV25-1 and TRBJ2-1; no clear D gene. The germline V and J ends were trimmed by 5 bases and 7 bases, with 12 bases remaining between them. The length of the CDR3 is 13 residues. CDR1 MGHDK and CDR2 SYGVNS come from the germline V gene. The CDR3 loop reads CASSLGGWNEQFF. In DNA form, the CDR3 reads TGTGCCAGCAGTTTGGGTGGATGGAATGAGCAGTTCTTC.

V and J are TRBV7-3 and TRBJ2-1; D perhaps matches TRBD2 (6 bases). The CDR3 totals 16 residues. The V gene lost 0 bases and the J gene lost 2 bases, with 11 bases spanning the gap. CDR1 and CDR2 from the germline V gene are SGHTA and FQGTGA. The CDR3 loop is CASSLTSGVTYNEQFF. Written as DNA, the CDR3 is TGTGCCAGCAGCTTAACTTCGGGAGTAACCTACAATGAGCAGTTCTTC.

As DNA, the CDR3 is TGCGCCAGCAGCCAAGATCCCGTGGCATTCTCTGGAAACACCATATATTTT. Protein product: CASSQDPVAFSGNTIYF. V and J are TRBV4-3 and TRBJ1-3; D is unresolved. The CDR3 consists of 17 residues. The V gene lost 0 bases and the J gene lost 0 bases, with 12 bases spanning the gap. Germline assignment: CDR1 LGHNA and CDR2 YSLEER.

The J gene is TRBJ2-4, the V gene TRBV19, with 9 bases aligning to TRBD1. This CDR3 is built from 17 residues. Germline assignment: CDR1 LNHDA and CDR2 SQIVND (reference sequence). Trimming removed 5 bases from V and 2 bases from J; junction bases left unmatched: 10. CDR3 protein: CASSLDAGTGTKNIQYF. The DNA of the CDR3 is TGTGCCAGTAGTCTTGACGCCGGGACAGGGACCAAAAACATTCAGTACTTC.

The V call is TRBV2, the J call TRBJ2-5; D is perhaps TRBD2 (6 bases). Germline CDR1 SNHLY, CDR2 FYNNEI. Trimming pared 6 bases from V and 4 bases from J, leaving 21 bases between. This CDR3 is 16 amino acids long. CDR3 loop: CASSLGTSWSGETQYF. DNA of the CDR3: TGTGCCAGCAGCTTAGGCACTAGCTGGTCGGGAGAGACCCAGTACTTC.

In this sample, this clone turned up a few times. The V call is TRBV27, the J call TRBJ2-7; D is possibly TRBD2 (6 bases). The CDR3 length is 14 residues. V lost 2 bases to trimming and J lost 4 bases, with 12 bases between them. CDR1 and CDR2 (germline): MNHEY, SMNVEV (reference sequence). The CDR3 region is CASSLRGTGYEQYF. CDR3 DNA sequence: TGTGCCAGCAGTTTAAGAGGGACTGGGTACGAGCAGTACTTC.

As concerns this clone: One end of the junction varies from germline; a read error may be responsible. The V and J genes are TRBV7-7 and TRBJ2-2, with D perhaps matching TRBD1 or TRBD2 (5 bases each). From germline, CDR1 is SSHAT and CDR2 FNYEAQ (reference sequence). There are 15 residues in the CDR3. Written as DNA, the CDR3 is TGTGCTAGCAGCTTAGCCGGGGCCACCACCGGGGAGCTGTTTTTT. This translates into CASSLAGATTGELFF.

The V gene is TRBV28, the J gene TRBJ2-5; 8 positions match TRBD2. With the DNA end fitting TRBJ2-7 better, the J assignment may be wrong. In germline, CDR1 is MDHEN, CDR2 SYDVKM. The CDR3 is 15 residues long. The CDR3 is CASSVGEREIYEQYF. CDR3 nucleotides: TGTGCCAGCAGTGTGGGGGAGCGGGAGATCTACGAGCAGTACTTC.

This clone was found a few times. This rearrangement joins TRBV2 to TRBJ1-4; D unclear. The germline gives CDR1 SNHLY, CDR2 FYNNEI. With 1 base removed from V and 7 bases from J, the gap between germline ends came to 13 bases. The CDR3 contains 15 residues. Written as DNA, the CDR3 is TGTGCCAGCAGTGAAGGGGAAGACGAGGTTGAAAAACTGTTTTTT. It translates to CASSEGEDEVEKLFF.

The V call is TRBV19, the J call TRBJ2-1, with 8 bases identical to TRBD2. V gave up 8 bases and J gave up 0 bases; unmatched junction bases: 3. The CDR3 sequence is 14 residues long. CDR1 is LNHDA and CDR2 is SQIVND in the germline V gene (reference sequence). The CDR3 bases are TGTGCCAGTTCCCTAGCGGGCTCCTACAATGAGCAGTTCTTC. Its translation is CASSLAGSYNEQFF.

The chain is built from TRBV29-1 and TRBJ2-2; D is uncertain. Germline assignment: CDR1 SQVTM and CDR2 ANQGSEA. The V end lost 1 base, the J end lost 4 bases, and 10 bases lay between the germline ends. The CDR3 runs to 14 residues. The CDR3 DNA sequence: TGCAGCGTTGAAGCGGACGTCCCCACCGGGGAGCTGTTTTTT. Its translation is CSVEADVPTGELFF.

The CDR3 DNA follows: TGCAGCGCCAACGACGGCTACGAGCAGTACTTC. It is translated as CSANDGYEQYF. The V gene is TRBV29-1, the J gene TRBJ2-7; D unclear. Trimming took off 7 bases at V and 3 bases at J, with 10 bases between the two ends. CDR1 SQVTM and CDR2 ANQGSEA come from the germline V gene. The CDR3 is 11 amino acids.

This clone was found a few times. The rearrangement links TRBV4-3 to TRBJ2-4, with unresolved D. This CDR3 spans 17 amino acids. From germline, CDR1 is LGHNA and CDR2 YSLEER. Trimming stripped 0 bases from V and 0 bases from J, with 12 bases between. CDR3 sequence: CASSQEVVGLAKNIQYF. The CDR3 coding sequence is TGCGCCAGCAGCCAAGAAGTTGTGGGGTTAGCCAAAAACATTCAGTACTTC.

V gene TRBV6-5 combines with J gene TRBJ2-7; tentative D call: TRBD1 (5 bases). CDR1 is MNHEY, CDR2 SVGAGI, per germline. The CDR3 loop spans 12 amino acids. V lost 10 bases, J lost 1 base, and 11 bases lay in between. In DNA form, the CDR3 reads TGTGCCAAATACAGGTTTTCCTACGAGCAGTACTTC. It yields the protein CAKYRFSYEQYF.

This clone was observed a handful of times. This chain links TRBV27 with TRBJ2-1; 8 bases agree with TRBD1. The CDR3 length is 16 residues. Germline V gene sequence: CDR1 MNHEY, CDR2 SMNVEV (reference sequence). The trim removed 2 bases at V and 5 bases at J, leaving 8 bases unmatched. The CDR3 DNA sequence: TGTGCCAGCAGTTTAGAACAGGGGGTTTCCCACAATGAGCAGTTCTTC. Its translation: CASSLEQGVSHNEQFF.

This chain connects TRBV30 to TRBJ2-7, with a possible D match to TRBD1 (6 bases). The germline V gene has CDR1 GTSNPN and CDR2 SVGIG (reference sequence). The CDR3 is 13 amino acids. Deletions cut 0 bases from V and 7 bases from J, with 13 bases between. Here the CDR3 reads CAWSVTWQGEQYF. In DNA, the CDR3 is TGTGCCTGGAGTGTAACTTGGCAGGGGGAGCAGTACTTC.

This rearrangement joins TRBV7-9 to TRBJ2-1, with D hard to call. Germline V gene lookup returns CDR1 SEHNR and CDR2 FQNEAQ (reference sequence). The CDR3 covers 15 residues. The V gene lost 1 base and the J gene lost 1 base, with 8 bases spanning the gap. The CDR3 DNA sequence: TGTGCCAGCAGCTTAGTTCTGGATTCCTACAATGAGCAGTTCTTC. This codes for CASSLVLDSYNEQFF.

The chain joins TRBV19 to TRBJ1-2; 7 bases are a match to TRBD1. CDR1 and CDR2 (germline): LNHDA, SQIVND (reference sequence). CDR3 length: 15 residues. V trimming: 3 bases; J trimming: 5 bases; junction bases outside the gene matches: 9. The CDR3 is CASSILLTGSYGYTF. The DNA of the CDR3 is TGTGCCAGTAGTATCCTTTTGACAGGGTCTTATGGCTACACCTTC.

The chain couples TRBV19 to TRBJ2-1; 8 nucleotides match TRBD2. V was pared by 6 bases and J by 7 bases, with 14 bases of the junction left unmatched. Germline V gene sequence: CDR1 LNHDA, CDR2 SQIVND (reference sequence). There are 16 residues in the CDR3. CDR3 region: CASSIMSGGGRNEQFF. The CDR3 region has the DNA TGTGCCAGTAGCATCATGTCGGGAGGGGGGCGAAATGAGCAGTTCTTC. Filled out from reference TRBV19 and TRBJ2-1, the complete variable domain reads DGGITQSPKYLFRKEGQNVTLSCEQNLNHDAMYWYRQDPGQGLRLIYYSQIVNDFQKGDIAEGYSVSREKKESFPLTVTSAQKNPTAFYLCASSIMSGGGRNEQFFGPGTRLTVL.